This TCR beta chain derives from a study of CD8+CD57+ T cells in acquired aplastic anemia. Study details: Sorted CD4+ plus CD8+ cells gave DNA averaging about 3 ug.

Sequencing was done on patients that had shown CD8+CD57+ cell expansion by flow cytometry. No therapy had been given to the patients at the time of blood sampling. TCR beta VDJ and CDR3 were profiled, and genomic DNA was the template. Using its own MiXCR run on the reads, TCRdb lists one record per CDR3 protein. The sample lists fewer than 80,000 distinct CDR3 sequences; 60% to 75% were seen once. The receptor comes from a human donor with aplastic anemia. Sequencing used sorted CD4+, CD8+, or CD8+CD57+ T cells (not recorded which) from PBMCs.

The chain's CDR3 is CATSRDRSTQYF. As DNA, the CDR3 is TGTGCCACCAGCAGAGATCGCAGTACGCAGTATTTT. This chain uses TRBV15 with TRBJ2-3; D is undetermined. V lost 0 bases to trimming and J lost 8 bases, with 6 bases between them. CDR1 and CDR2 (germline): LNHNV, YYDKDF (reference sequence). This CDR3 has 12 residues.